This T cell receptor beta chain is drawn from a study of T cell changes during pregnancy in multiple sclerosis. This clone was observed a single time. Some clones are missing from TCRdb's copy, which holds only in-frame ones; the method was immunoSEQ multiplex PCR. The table has some 24,000 clones, 90% seen once. This CDR3 comprises 13 residues. Germline-derived CDR1 and CDR2 are MNHEY and SMNVEV (reference sequence). Trimming left V 4 bases short and J 0 bases short, with 7 bases between. This chain joins TRBV27 and TRBJ2-7; D may be TRBD1 (6 bases). This TCR was sampled from a female donor in good health, enrolled as a control in a pregnancy study. Sequenced material: CD8+ T cells from peripheral blood mononuclear cells, taken in the third trimester of pregnancy. The CDR3 reads CASSYRVSYEQYF. The CDR3 coding sequence is TGTGCCAGCAGTTACAGGGTCTCCTACGAGCAGTACTTC.